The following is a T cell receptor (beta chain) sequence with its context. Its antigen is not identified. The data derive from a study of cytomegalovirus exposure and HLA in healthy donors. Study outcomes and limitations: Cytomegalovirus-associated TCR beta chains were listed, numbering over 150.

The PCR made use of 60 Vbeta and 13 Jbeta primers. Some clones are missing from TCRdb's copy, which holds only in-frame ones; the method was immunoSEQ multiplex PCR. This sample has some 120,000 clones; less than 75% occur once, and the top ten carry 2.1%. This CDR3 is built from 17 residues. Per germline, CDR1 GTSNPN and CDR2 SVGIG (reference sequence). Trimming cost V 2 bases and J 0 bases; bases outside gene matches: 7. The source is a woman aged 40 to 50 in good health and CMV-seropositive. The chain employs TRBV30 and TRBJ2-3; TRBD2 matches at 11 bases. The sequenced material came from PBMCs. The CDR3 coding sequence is TGTGCCTGGAGTCAACCTAGCGGGGGGTTCAGCACAGATACGCAGTATTTT. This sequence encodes CAWSQPSGGFSTDTQYF.